This paragraph reports one TCR beta chain. Repertoires were generated with immunoSEQ multiplex PCR, while TCRdb's copy carries only in-frame clones and drops some. Here the sample spans 540,000 or so clones, more than 75% being singletons. The germline V and J ends were trimmed by 5 bases and 3 bases, with 14 bases remaining between them. This CDR3 contains 14 residues. Per the germline V gene, CDR1 is GTSNPN and CDR2 is SVGIG (reference sequence). This entry is derived from a study of shared T cell receptors in the human thymus. A further study also used this sample, focusing on human thymus T cells. That report adds: Resections removed during corrective heart surgery provided the thymus tissue used.

The source material was thymocytes. The clonotype comes from a boy under two years old with a congenital heart defect. The chain couples TRBV30 to TRBJ2-1; a weak D match, TRBD2 (5 bases). The CDR3 DNA sequence: TGTGCCTGGTGGTCGGGATTCTACTACAATGAGCAGTTCTTC. Encoded protein: CAWWSGFYYNEQFF. The complete variable domain, with remaining parts taken from reference TRBV30 and TRBJ2-1, reads SQTIHQWPATLVQPVGSPLSLECTVEGTSNPNLYWYRQAAGRGLQLLFYSVGIGQISSEVPQNLSASRPQDRQFILSSKKLLLSDSGFYLCAWWSGFYYNEQFFGPGTRLTVL.